These T cell receptor beta chains were read from a single sample in a study of OX40 agonist ivuxolimab in advanced cancers. Libraries were prepared by immunoSEQ multiplex PCR; TCRdb keeps only in-frame clonotypes and omits some of them. The sample holds around 31,000 clones, 85% to 90% seen once. The input for sequencing was CD4+ or CD8+ T cells sorted from blood, taken in a trial of the OX40 agonist ivuxolimab. The origin of the receptors is an adult with an advanced solid tumor such as melanoma, head and neck, liver or kidney cancer. CDR3s include the opening cysteine and the closing phenylalanine or tryptophan. The D gene is left open where the match is weak. The size field is filled for only some rows; it gives once, few, many or a size class.

>TRBJ1-5|NA|NA|TRBV4-1
CASSQDTGSNQPQHF
TGCGCCAGCAGCCAAGATACCGGGAGCAATCAGCCCCAGCATTTT
>TRBJ2-1|NA|TRBD2|TRBV19
CASSTGTINEQFF
TGTGCCAGTAGTACAGGGACTATCAATGAGCAGTTCTTC
>TRBJ2-5|NA|NA|TRBV9
CASSVEAFQETQYF
TGTGCCAGCAGCGTAGAGGCTTTCCAAGAGACCCAGTACTTC
>TRBJ1-6|NA|NA|TRBV7-6
CASSFTGRGDNSPLHF
TGTGCCAGCAGCTTTACAGGGAGAGGTGATAATTCACCCCTCCACTTT
>TRBJ2-5|NA|NA|TRBV2
CASNRDIGQETQYF
TGTGCCAGCAACCGGGACATCGGACAAGAGACCCAGTACTTC
>TRBJ2-7|NA|TRBD1|TRBV9
CASSVAEGAVYEQYF
TGTGCCAGCAGCGTAGCCGAGGGGGCTGTGTACGAGCAGTACTTC
>TRBJ2-7|NA|TRBD1|TRBV7-9
CASSLSEGQALFEQYF
TGTGCCAGCAGCTTATCAGAGGGACAGGCCCTTTTCGAGCAGTACTTC
>TRBJ2-2|large|TRBD2|TRBV9
CASSGTSGNTGELFF
TGTGCCAGCAGCGGGACTAGCGGTAACACCGGGGAGCTGTTTTTT
>TRBJ2-3|NA|TRBD1|TRBV10-1
CASSGGQGTDTQYF
TGCGCCAGCAGTGGCGGACAGGGGACAGATACGCAGTATTTT
>TRBJ2-6|few|NA|TRBV10-2
CASSESTGAGANVLTF
TGCGCCAGCAGTGAGTCGACCGGGGCTGGGGCCAACGTCCTGACTTTC
>TRBJ1-5|NA|NA|TRBV7-9
CASSSVDVGQPQHF
TGTGCCAGCAGCTCAGTGGACGTCGGCCAGCCCCAGCATTTT
>TRBJ2-7|NA|TRBD2|TRBV19
CASRPGTSGTYEQYF
TGTGCCAGTAGACCCGGGACTAGCGGGACCTACGAGCAGTACTTC
>TRBJ2-5|once|NA|TRBV4-1
CASSQESSQETQYF
TGCGCCAGCAGCCAAGAGTCTAGCCAAGAGACCCAGTACTTC
>TRBJ2-7|NA|NA|TRBV7-9
CASSNPGKRAYEQYF
TGTGCCAGCAGCAACCCCGGGAAGAGAGCCTACGAGCAGTACTTC
>TRBJ2-1|NA|TRBD2|TRBV15
CATSGGLAGGNEQFF
TGTGCCACCAGCGGGGGACTAGCGGGAGGCAATGAGCAGTTCTTC
>TRBJ1-2|few|TRBD1|TRBV27
CASSFSTGADGYTF
TGTGCCAGCAGTTTCTCAACAGGGGCAGATGGCTACACCTTC
>TRBJ2-7|NA|NA|TRBV27
CASSFSAATYEQYF
TGTGCCAGCAGTTTCTCGGCAGCGACCTACGAGCAGTACTTC
>TRBJ1-5|NA|NA|TRBV7-7
CASSFRTGRHSNQPQHF
TGTGCTAGCAGCTTTCGAACGGGACGTCATAGCAATCAGCCCCAGCATTTT
>TRBJ2-4|NA|NA|TRBV11-1
CASSQGKSLAKNIQYF
TGTGCCAGCAGTCAAGGGAAGAGTCTAGCCAAAAACATTCAGTACTTC
>TRBJ1-2|NA|NA|TRBV29-1
CSVEGRNYGYTF
TGCAGCGTTGAAGGCAGGAACTATGGCTACACCTTC
>TRBJ2-1|once|TRBD2|TRBV27
CASRAQKRLGTSGIIRYNEQFF
TGTGCCAGCAGAGCCCAAAAGAGGCTGGGGACTAGCGGGATAATTCGCTACAATGAGCAGTTCTTC
>TRBJ1-5|NA|TRBD1|TRBV19
CASSIQGARQPQHF
TGTGCCAGTAGTATTCAGGGGGCAAGACAGCCCCAGCATTTT
>TRBJ2-3|NA|TRBD1|TRBV7-9
CASSPRDRGDTQYF
TGTGCCAGCAGCCCCCGAGACAGGGGAGATACGCAGTATTTT
>TRBJ1-2|NA|TRBD1|TRBV7-9
CASSLGQGVGGYTF
TGTGCCAGCAGCTTGGGACAGGGGGTTGGTGGCTACACCTTC
>TRBJ1-5|once|NA|TRBV27
CASYGGGLQPQHF
TGTGCCAGCTACGGGGGAGGGCTCCAGCCCCAGCATTTT
>TRBJ2-7|NA|TRBD2|TRBV6-5
CARLSGRGYEQYF
TGTGCCAGACTTAGCGGGAGAGGGTACGAGCAGTACTTC
>TRBJ2-7|NA|NA|TRBV27
CASSFLGSTGTYEQYF
TGTGCCAGCAGTTTTTTGGGATCTACAGGGACCTACGAGCAGTACTTC
>TRBJ2-7|NA|TRBD2|TRBV27
CASSYLAGGTYEQYF
TGTGCCAGCAGTTATCTAGCGGGAGGAACCTACGAGCAGTACTTC
>TRBJ2-5|NA|TRBD2|TRBV2
CASSEISGGTQETQYF
TGTGCCAGCAGTGAGATCAGCGGGGGGACCCAAGAGACCCAGTACTTC
>TRBJ2-1|NA|NA|TRBV5-1
CASSLYRGGPNNEQFF
TGCGCCAGCAGCTTGTACAGGGGAGGGCCTAACAATGAGCAGTTCTTC
>TRBJ2-7|NA|TRBD2|TRBV7-9
CATRDAGGRREQYF
TGTGCCACCAGGGACGCGGGAGGGCGGCGCGAGCAGTACTTC